The clone carrying this T cell receptor (beta chain) has just one count. No antigen is known for it. This CDR3 is 14 amino acids long. In germline, CDR1 is SGHRS, CDR2 YFSETQ. Trimming shortened V by 0 bases and J by 0 bases, and 5 bases separated the two germline ends. This specimen belongs to a study of OX40 agonist ivuxolimab in advanced cancers. On the study more broadly: The diagnoses of dose-escalation patients were hepatocellular carcinoma, melanoma, renal cell or head and neck cancer.

Using immunoSEQ multiplex PCR, the repertoire was profiled, and TCRdb retains in-frame clones only, with some absent. This sample has 60,000 to 85,000 clones, with 85% found just once. Study-wide results and limits: Expanded clones were, on average, more numerous among CD8+ T cells than CD4+. Near-lowest levels of clonal expansion characterized partial responders at 0.1-3.0 mg/kg.

The specimen comprised CD4+ or CD8+ T cells sorted from blood, sampled in a trial of the OX40 agonist ivuxolimab. This chain connects TRBV5-1 to TRBJ2-3; D call uncertain. This receptor was identified in an adult with an advanced solid tumor such as melanoma, head and neck, liver or kidney cancer. The CDR3 protein is CASSLELSTDTQYF. The CDR3 DNA follows: TGCGCCAGCAGCTTGGAACTTAGCACAGATACGCAGTATTTT.